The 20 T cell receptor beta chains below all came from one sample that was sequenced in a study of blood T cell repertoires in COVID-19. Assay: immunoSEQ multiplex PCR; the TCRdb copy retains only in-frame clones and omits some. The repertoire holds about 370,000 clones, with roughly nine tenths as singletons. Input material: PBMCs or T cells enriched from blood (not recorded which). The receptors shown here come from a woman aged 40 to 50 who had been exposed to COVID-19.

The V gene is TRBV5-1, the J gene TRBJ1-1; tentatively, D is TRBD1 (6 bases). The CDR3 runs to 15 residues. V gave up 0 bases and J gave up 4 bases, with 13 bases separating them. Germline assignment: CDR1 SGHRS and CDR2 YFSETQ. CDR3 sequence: CASSLEMGAGTEAFF. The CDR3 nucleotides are TGCGCCAGCAGCTTGGAAATGGGGGCTGGCACTGAAGCTTTCTTT.

CDR3 sequence: CASSFRLAGGGADTQYF. CDR3 DNA sequence: TGTGCCAGCAGCTTCCGACTAGCGGGAGGCGGCGCAGATACGCAGTATTTT. The V call is TRBV7-2, the J call TRBJ2-3; 13 bases match TRBD2. V shed 3 bases, J shed 4 bases, and the junction held 7 bases outside the gene matches. The CDR3 is 17 residues long. The germline V gene encodes CDR1 SGHTA and CDR2 FQGNSA.

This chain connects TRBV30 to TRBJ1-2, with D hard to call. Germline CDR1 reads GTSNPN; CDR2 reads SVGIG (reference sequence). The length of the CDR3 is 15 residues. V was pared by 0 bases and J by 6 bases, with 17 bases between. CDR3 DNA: TGTGCCTGGAGTGTAAGCCCTCTCGTAGTGGATGGCTACACCTTC. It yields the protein CAWSVSPLVVDGYTF.

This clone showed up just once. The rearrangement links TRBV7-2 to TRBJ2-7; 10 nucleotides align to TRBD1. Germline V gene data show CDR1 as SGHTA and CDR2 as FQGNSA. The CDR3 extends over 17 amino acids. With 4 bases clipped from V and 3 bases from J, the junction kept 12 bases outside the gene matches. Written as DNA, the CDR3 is TGTGCCAGCAGCTCCCGAAGCGGACAGGGGGTCAACTACGAGCAGTACTTC. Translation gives CASSSRSGQGVNYEQYF.

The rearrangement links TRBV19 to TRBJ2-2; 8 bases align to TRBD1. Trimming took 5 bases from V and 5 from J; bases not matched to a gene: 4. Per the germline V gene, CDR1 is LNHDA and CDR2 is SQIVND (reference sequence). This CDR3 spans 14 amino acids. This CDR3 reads CASSQGAGTGELFF. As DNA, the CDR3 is TGTGCCAGTAGTCAGGGGGCTGGGACCGGGGAGCTGTTTTTT.

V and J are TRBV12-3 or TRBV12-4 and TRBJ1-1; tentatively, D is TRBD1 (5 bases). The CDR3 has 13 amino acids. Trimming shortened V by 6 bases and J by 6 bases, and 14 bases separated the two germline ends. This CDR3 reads CASRQSGAPEAFF. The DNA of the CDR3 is TGTGCCAGCAGGCAATCTGGGGCCCCTGAAGCTTTCTTT.

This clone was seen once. The CDR3 protein is CAWSAETGGQPQHF. CDR3 DNA sequence: TGTGCCTGGAGTGCTGAGACAGGGGGTCAGCCCCAGCATTTT. The chain combines TRBV30 with TRBJ1-5; 9 nucleotides align to TRBD1. The CDR3 is 14 amino acids. Looked up from germline, CDR1 is GTSNPN and CDR2 is SVGIG (reference sequence). After removal of 1 base from V and 6 bases from J, the junction contained 4 bases not matched to a gene. The variable domain in full, completed from reference TRBV30 and TRBJ1-5, reads SQTIHQWPATLVQPVGSPLSLECTVEGTSNPNLYWYRQAAGRGLQLLFYSVGIGQISSEVPQNLSASRPQDRQFILSSKKLLLSDSGFYLCAWSAETGGQPQHFGDGTRLSIL.

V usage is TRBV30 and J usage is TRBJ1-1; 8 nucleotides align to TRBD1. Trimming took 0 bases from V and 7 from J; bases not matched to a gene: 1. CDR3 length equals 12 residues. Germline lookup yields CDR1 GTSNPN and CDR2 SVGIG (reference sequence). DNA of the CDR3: TGTGCCTGGAGTGTTGGGACAGGTGAAGCTTTCTTT. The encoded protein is CAWSVGTGEAFF.

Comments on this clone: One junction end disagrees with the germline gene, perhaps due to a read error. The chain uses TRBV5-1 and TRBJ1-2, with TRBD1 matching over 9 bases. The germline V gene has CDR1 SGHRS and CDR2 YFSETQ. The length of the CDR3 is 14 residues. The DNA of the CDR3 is TGCGCCAGCAGCCCCGCGACAGGGGGATATGACTACACCTTC. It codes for CASSPATGGYDYTF.

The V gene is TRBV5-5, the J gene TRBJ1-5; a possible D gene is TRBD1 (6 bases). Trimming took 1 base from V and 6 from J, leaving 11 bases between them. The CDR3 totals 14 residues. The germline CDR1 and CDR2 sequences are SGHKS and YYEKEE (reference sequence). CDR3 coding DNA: TGTGCCAGCAGCTTGATAGAGGGGGTTCAGCCCCAGCATTTT. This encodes CASSLIEGVQPQHF.

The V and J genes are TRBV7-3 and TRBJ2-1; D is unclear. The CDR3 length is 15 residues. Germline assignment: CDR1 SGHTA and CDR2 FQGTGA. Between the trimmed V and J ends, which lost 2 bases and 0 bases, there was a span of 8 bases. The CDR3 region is CASSLLVSSYNEQFF. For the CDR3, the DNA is TGTGCCAGCAGCTTATTGGTGAGCTCCTACAATGAGCAGTTCTTC.

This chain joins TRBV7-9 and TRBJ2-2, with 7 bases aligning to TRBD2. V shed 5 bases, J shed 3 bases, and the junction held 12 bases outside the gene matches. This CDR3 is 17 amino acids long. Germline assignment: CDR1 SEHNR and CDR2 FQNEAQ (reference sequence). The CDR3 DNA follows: TGTGCCAGCAGCCGGGCCTCCTACGGGAGGTACACCGGGGAGCTGTTTTTT. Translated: CASSRASYGRYTGELFF.

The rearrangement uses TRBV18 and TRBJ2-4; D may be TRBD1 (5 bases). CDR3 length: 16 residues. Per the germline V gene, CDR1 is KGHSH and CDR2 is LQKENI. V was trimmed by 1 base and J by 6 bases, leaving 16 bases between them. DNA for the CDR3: TGTGCCAGCTCACCACTAGGGGCGACGAGTACAAACATTCAGTACTTC. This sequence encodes CASSPLGATSTNIQYF.

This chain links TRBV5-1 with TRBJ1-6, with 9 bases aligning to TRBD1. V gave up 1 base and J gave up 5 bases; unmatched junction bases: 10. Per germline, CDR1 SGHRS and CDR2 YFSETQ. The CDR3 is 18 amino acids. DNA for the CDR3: TGCGCCAGCAGCTTGCTTACAGGGGGCGCCGTAGATAATTCACCCCTCCACTTT. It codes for CASSLLTGGAVDNSPLHF.

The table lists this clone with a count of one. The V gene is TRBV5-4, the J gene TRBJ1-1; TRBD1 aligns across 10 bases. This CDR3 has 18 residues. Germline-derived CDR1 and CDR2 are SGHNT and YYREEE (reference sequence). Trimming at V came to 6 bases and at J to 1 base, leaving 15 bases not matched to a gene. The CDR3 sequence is CASNKMGQGPRGNTEAFF. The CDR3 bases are TGTGCCAGCAATAAGATGGGACAGGGGCCCCGAGGGAACACTGAAGCTTTCTTT.

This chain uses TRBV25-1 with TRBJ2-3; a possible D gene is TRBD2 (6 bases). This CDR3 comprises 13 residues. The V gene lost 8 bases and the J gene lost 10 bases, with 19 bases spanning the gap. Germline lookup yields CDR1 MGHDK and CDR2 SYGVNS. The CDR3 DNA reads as TGTGCCAGCGTCCCTCCTAGGGGCGGGGCGCAGTATTTT. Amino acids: CASVPPRGGAQYF.

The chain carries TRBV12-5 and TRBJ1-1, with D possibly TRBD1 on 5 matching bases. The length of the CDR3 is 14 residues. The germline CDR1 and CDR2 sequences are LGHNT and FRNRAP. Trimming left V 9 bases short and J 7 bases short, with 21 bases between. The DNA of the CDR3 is TGTGCTAGCCGGGGCTTCTGGACGGGGGGTGAAGCTTTCTTT. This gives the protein CASRGFWTGGEAFF.

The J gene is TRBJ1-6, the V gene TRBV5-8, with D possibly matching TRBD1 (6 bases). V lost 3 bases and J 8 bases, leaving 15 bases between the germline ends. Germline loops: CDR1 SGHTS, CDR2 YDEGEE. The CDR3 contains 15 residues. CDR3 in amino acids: CASSSFIRGYSPLHF. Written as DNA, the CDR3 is TGTGCCAGCAGCTCCTTCATAAGGGGGTATTCACCCCTCCACTTT.

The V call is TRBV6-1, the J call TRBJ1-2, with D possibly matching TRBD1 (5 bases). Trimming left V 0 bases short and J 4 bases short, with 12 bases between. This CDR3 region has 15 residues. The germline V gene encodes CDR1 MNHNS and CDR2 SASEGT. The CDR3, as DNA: TGTGCCAGCAGTGAAGCCGTGGGGCAACCCTATGGCTACACCTTC. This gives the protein CASSEAVGQPYGYTF.

The CDR3 DNA reads TGTGCCAGCAGCTACGGACAGGCCCCTGGAAACACCATATATTTT. Translated: CASSYGQAPGNTIYF. The V gene is TRBV5-4, the J gene TRBJ1-3, with 7 bases aligning to TRBD1. CDR3 length equals 15 residues. V dropped 3 bases and J dropped 2; count of bases not matched to a gene: 5. Germline lookup yields CDR1 SGHNT and CDR2 YYREEE (reference sequence). Full variable domain (outside the CDR3, taken from reference TRBV5-4 and TRBJ1-3): ETGVTQSPTHLIKTRGQQVTLRCSSQSGHNTVSWYQQALGQGPQFIFQYYREEENGRGNFPPRFSGLQFPNYSSELNVNALELDDSALYLCASSYGQAPGNTIYFGEGSWLTVV.